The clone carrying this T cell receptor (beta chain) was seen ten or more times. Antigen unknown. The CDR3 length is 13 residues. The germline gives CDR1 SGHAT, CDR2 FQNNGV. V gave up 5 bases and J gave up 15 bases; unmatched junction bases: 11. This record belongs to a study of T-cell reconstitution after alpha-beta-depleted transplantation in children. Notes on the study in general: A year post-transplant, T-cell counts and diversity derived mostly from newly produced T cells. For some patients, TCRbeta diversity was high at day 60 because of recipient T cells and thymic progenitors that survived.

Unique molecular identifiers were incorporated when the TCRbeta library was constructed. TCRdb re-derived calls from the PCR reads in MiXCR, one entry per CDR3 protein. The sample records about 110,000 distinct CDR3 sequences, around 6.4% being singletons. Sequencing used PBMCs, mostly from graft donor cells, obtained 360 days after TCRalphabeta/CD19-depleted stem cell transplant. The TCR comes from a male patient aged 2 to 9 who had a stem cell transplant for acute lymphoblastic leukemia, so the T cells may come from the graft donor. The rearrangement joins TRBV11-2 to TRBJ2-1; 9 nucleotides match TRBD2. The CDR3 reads CASSLLAGWGRFF. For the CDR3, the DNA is TGTGCCAGCAGCCTCCTAGCGGGGTGGGGTCGGTTCTTC.